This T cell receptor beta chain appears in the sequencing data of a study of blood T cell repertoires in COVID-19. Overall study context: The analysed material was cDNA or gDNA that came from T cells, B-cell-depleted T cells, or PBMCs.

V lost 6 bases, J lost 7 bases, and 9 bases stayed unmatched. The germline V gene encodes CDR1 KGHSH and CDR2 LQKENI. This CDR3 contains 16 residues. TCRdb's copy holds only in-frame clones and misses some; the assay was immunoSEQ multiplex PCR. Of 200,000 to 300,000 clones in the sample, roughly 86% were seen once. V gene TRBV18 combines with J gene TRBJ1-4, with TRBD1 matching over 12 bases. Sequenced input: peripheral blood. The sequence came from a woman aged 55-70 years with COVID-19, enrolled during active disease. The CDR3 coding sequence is TGTGCCAGCTCCCAGGGACAGGGGGCAGGTGGTGAAAAACTGTTTTTT. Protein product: CASSQGQGAGGEKLFF. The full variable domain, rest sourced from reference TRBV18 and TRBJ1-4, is NAGVMQNPRHLVRRRGQEARLRCSPMKGHSHVYWYRQLPEEGLKFMVYLQKENIIDESGMPKERFSAEFPKEGPSILRIQQVVRGDSAAYFCASSQGQGAGGEKLFFGSGTQLSVL.